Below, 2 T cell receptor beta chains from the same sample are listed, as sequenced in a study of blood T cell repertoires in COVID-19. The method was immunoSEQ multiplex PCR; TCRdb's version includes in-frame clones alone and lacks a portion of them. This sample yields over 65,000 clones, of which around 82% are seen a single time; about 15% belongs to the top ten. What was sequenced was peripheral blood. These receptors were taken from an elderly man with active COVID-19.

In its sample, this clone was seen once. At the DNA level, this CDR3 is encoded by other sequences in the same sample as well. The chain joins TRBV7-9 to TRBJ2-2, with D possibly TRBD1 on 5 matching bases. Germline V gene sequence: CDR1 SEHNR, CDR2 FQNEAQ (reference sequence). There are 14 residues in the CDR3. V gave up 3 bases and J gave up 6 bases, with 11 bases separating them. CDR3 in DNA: TGTGCCAGCAGCTTGGGGCAGGGTGCCGGGGAGCTGTTTTTT. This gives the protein CASSLGQGAGELFF. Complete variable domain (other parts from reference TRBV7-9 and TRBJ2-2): DTGVSQNPRHKITKRGQNVTFRCDPISEHNRLYWYRQTLGQGPEFLTYFQNEAQLEKSRLLSDRFSAERPKGSFSTLEIQRTEQGDSAMYLCASSLGQGAGELFFGEGSRLTVL.

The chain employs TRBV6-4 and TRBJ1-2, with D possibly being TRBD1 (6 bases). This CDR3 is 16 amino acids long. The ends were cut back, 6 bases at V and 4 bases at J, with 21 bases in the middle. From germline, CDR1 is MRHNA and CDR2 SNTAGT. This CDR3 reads CASSDTAAGGGYGYTF. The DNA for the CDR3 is TGTGCCAGCAGCGATACCGCGGCGGGGGGCGGCTATGGCTACACCTTC.